The present TCR beta chain was sequenced within a study of T cells in Graves' hyperthyroidism and ophthalmopathy (dated by TCRdb to between 2019 and 2020). For context, the study as a whole: Peripheral blood was sampled at the time of initial diagnosis, prior to any treatment. TCR Vbeta CDR3 sequencing of 120 to 150 peripheral blood samples (43 ophthalmopathy, 75 to 80 hyperthyroidism and approximately 17 progressor patients) is reported in the paper. Prospective prediction of ophthalmopathy was tested in an independent validation cohort consisting of 18 hyperthyroidism patients and around 16 patients who later progressed to ophthalmopathy. In addition, the study compared T-cell repertoires in thyroid tissue and in blood from a handful of Graves' hyperthyroidism patients. To identify TCR V-J signatures that set the groups apart, the researchers used a discovery cohort of about a hundred patients, made up of about 44 with Graves' ophthalmopathy and about 60 with stable Graves' hyperthyroidism. Following sampling, methimazole starting at 30 mg daily was given to hyperthyroidism patients, and high-dose intravenous methylprednisolone was given to ophthalmopathy patients. The approximately 98 discovery patients were randomly divided into training and test sets at a 7:3 ratio. The study at large found these results: Most expanded thyroid clonotypes (frequency above 0.001) were also detected in blood, suggesting blood repertoires may reflect thyroid immune responses. In validation, the model predicted progression to ophthalmopathy with just under 71% sensitivity and 72% to 85% specificity, a median of around 6.6 months before onset. Ophthalmopathy was separated from stable hyperthyroidism by a 13 V-J signature model, with approximately 89% sensitivity and about 84% specificity obtained in cross-validation and 80%/75% obtained in testing. Sample size was not statistically predetermined, and blinding of investigators to group allocation was not performed.

The TCR beta CDR3 regions were amplified from RNA transcripts. A first-round RT-PCR of the TCR CDR3 used the HTBI primer set with the Qiagen OneStep RT-PCR kit. Libraries were constructed in a second round of multiplex PCR, after which size selection and purification were performed. Paired-end sequencing of the libraries was performed with 100 bp reads on an Illumina HiSeq2000. The paper's processing steps were these. SOAPnuke was used to process the raw data, removing reads that contained adapters or uncalled bases, had a mean Phred below 15, or lacked an exact match to the constant primer or identifier. COPE v1.2.5 was used to merge the high-quality paired reads, and each unique nucleotide sequence was defined as a clonotype. MiTCR v1.1 was used to align clonotypes to the IMGT TRBV, TRBD and TRBJ reference segments. The analysis was restricted to V-J combinations with a frequency above 0.0001, which together covered 99.2% of the repertoires. The TCS score was defined as the ratio of F50 (clonal expansion) to E x V (chaos), calculated using BLOSUM62-based TCRdist between CDR3 peptides within each V-J. Welch's t-statistics and random forest reduced around 510 V-J features to under 15, which were used in a naive Bayes classifier (R e1071). TCRdb's own reprocessing of the public reads used fastp at Q25 and MiXCR and kept productive beta chains. CDR3 protein duplicates are merged, each entry listing the most common genes and DNA. Here the V and J calls rest on TCRdb's processing, not on the authors' analysis. The sample table contains some 500,000 distinct CDR3 sequences; only one count was recorded for under 15% of them. The top ten hold 15% to 20% of the sample.

This clonotype was detected many times. What this receptor recognizes is not known. Base qualities are not at hand, and no much larger clone is one base apart. Relative to germline, V is 3 bases shorter and J is 1 base shorter, with 7 bases between their ends. CDR1 and CDR2 were assigned from the germline V gene (reference sequence) as MNHEY and SMNVEV. The CDR3, from cysteine to phenylalanine, totals 14 residues. Only the CDR3 DNA stays, 42 bases, in frame from base 1. Stable Graves' hyperthyroidism was defined as the absence of progression to ophthalmopathy over 18 months of follow-up. The hyperthyroidism patients were between 18 and 65 years old and newly diagnosed, with a disease duration of less than 2 months. Patients with uncontrolled infections, other autoimmune diseases, pregnancy or lactation were excluded. Diagnoses were based on clinical symptoms, serum thyroxine and TRAb, thyroid ultrasound and orbital computed tomography. Ficoll-Paque density gradient centrifugation was used to isolate PBMCs from approximately 10 ml of fresh peripheral blood. Total RNA was extracted using Trizol reagent, and RNA quality was assessed on an Agilent 2100 Bioanalyzer.

The sequence was collected from a woman aged 18 to 35 with Graves' hyperthyroidism. The V and J genes are TRBV27 and TRBJ1-5, with the identity of the D gene unclear. The sequenced material came from blood. The CDR3 protein sequence reads: CASSFVGSNQPQHF. The nucleotide sequence reads TGTGCCAGCAGTTTTGTGGGCAGCAATCAGCCCCAGCATTTT.